This entry lists 22 T cell receptor beta chains sequenced from one sample in a study of shared clonotypes between healthy human individuals. The data were produced by immunoSEQ multiplex PCR, yet TCRdb's version contains in-frame clones alone and is incomplete. The data show some 2 million clones, with over 85% seen just once and 1% to 1.5% held by the top ten. Only CD45RO-negative cells positively selected for CCR7 counted as naive CD8 cells, so terminally differentiated effector memory CD45RA+ cells were excluded. The specimen was naive CD8+ T cells sorted from blood. These receptor sequences come from a man between 18 and 29 years old in good health.

The chain couples TRBV13 to TRBJ2-1, with 8 bases aligning to TRBD2. J lost 8 bases, V lost 5 bases, and 20 bases had no gene match. CDR1 PRHDT and CDR2 FYEKMQ come from the germline V gene (reference sequence). This CDR3 has 18 residues. The CDR3 nucleotides read TGTGCCAGCAGCCCCGAGGTGAATCGCGGGGGGCCAAGTGATGAGCAGTTCTTC. Translation: CASSPEVNRGGPSDEQFF.

V gene TRBV7-9 combines with J gene TRBJ2-7; D might be TRBD1 or TRBD2, each matching 6 bases. Looked up from germline, CDR1 is SEHNR and CDR2 is FQNEAQ (reference sequence). Deletions cut 8 bases from V and 4 bases from J, with 15 bases between. The CDR3 is 13 residues long. CDR3 coding DNA: TGTGCCAGCCTTCCGGAGGGGGTTTACGAGCAGTACTTC. Amino acids: CASLPEGVYEQYF.

The rearrangement links TRBV7-9 to TRBJ1-3; perhaps TRBD1 as D (6 bases). Germline V gives CDR1 SEHNR, CDR2 FQNEAQ (reference sequence). This CDR3 comprises 16 residues. V lost 5 bases to trimming and J lost 0 bases, with 14 bases between them. In DNA, the CDR3 is TGTGCCAGCAGCCCCCCCGGGGGGGCCTCTGGAAACACCATATATTTT. Its translation: CASSPPGGASGNTIYF.

The rearrangement uses TRBV4-1 and TRBJ1-4, with no clear D. CDR3 size: 13 residues. Looked up from germline, CDR1 is MGHRA and CDR2 is YSYEKL. V lost 0 bases to trimming and J lost 5 bases, with 4 bases between them. The CDR3 DNA reads as TGCGCCAGCAGCCAAGAGCAGAATGAAAAACTGTTTTTT. As protein: CASSQEQNEKLFF.

The J gene is TRBJ2-6, the V gene TRBV7-9; D unresolved. CDR3 length: 15 amino acids. CDR1 is SEHNR and CDR2 is FQNEAQ in the germline V gene (reference sequence). The V and J ends lost 2 bases and 0 bases respectively, with 5 bases between them. CDR3 coding DNA: TGTGCCAGCAGCTTATTCCCCTCTGGGGCCAACGTCCTGACTTTC. Encoded protein: CASSLFPSGANVLTF.

This chain joins TRBV9 and TRBJ2-7; 7 nucleotides match TRBD1. The V gene end was trimmed by 0 bases and the J gene end by 3 bases; junction bases not matched to a gene: 6. CDR3 length: 15 residues. The germline V gene has CDR1 SGDLS and CDR2 YYNGEE. The CDR3: CASSVEGTADYEQYF. The DNA for the CDR3 is TGTGCCAGCAGCGTAGAGGGGACAGCGGACTACGAGCAGTACTTC.

The V and J genes are TRBV10-3 and TRBJ1-2; no definite D call. Trimming removed 11 bases from V and 3 bases from J, with 16 bases in between. CDR1 ENHRY and CDR2 SYGVKD come from the germline V gene. The CDR3 is 13 amino acids. Here the CDR3 reads CASKGTADYGYTF. CDR3 in DNA: TGTGCCTCAAAAGGCACGGCGGACTATGGCTACACCTTC.

The rearrangement links TRBV7-9 to TRBJ2-7, with D perhaps matching TRBD1 (6 bases). This CDR3 region has 11 residues. CDR1 is SEHNR, CDR2 FQNEAQ, per germline (reference sequence). V was trimmed by 8 bases and J by 7 bases, leaving 12 bases between them. Here the CDR3 DNA reads TGTGCCAGCGCCGCGAGGGGGGAGCAGTACTTC. It is translated as CASAARGEQYF.

Note on this clone: The same CDR3 arises from other DNA sequences in this sample as well. This chain's CDR3 is CSVEGETGELFF. The CDR3 DNA sequence: TGCAGCGTGGAGGGCGAAACCGGGGAGCTGTTTTTT. The chain couples TRBV29-1 to TRBJ2-2; D perhaps matches TRBD2 (6 bases). Trimming pared 6 bases from V and 5 bases from J, leaving 10 bases between. Germline loops: CDR1 SQVTM, CDR2 ANQGSEA. The CDR3 contains 12 residues.

The rearrangement uses TRBV4-3 and TRBJ2-7; D remains ambiguous. CDR1 LGHNA and CDR2 YSLEER come from the germline V gene. The CDR3 loop spans 13 amino acids. Trimming removed 4 bases at V and 4 bases at J, with 11 bases between. The CDR3, as DNA: TGCGCCAGCAGCCCGTTTTTGGCTTACGAGCAGTACTTC. Translated, it gives CASSPFLAYEQYF.

Details on this clone: Additional DNA sequences in this sample encode the identical CDR3. This chain uses TRBV5-6 with TRBJ1-4; D unclear. V was clipped by 0 bases and J by 6 bases, with 6 bases between them. The CDR3 sequence is 13 residues long. From germline, CDR1 is SGHDT and CDR2 YYEEEE. In nucleotides, the CDR3 is TGTGCCAGCAGCTTGGCGCCGGATGAAAAACTGTTTTTT. It specifies CASSLAPDEKLFF.

The rearrangement joins TRBV6-6 to TRBJ2-5, with a tentative D call TRBD1 (6 bases). Germline V lookup: CDR1 MNHNY, CDR2 SVGAGI (reference sequence). V lost 5 bases and J lost 0, with 13 bases in between. This CDR3 spans 15 amino acids. CDR3 region: CASSTRDMYQETQYF. The CDR3, as DNA: TGTGCCAGCAGTACCCGGGACATGTACCAAGAGACCCAGTACTTC.

The chain couples TRBV9 to TRBJ2-1, with 7 bases identical to TRBD1. The germline V gene encodes CDR1 SGDLS and CDR2 YYNGEE. Trimming removed 3 bases from V and 8 bases from J; junction bases left unmatched: 14. The CDR3 covers 16 residues. In DNA, the CDR3 is TGTGCCAGCAGCGACCATCAGGGGGTCCTCGAATATGAGCAGTTCTTC. Its protein is CASSDHQGVLEYEQFF.

The DNA of the CDR3 is TGTGCCAGCAGACTGATCGAGAACACTGAAGCTTTCTTT. It is translated as CASRLIENTEAFF. V is TRBV27 and J is TRBJ1-1; D not resolved. This CDR3 is 13 amino acids long. Germline assignment: CDR1 MNHEY and CDR2 SMNVEV (reference sequence). V was trimmed by 6 bases and J by 1 base, leaving 9 bases between them.

A single count supports this clone. The chain links TRBV6-1 to TRBJ2-5, with unresolved D. This CDR3 spans 14 amino acids. Per germline, CDR1 MNHNS and CDR2 SASEGT. The V end lost 2 bases, the J end lost 4 bases, and 11 bases lay between the germline ends. CDR3 loop: CASSEWAGLETQYF. In DNA, the CDR3 is TGTGCCAGCAGTGAATGGGCAGGCCTAGAGACCCAGTACTTC.

Concerning this clone: Other DNA sequences in this sample translate to the same CDR3. The rearrangement links TRBV2 to TRBJ2-7; D unresolved. Germline CDR1 is SNHLY and CDR2 is FYNNEI. The ends were cut back, 0 bases at V and 3 bases at J, with 6 bases in the middle. This CDR3 is built from 13 residues. The CDR3 is CASSEAAGYEQYF. The CDR3 region has the DNA TGTGCCAGCAGTGAAGCCGCAGGCTACGAGCAGTACTTC.

The chain combines TRBV5-6 with TRBJ2-1; D gene uncertain. The CDR3 consists of 14 residues. Between the trimmed V and J ends, which lost 3 bases and 6 bases, there was a span of 13 bases. Per germline, CDR1 SGHDT and CDR2 YYEEEE. CDR3 DNA sequence: TGTGCCAGCAGCTCTACCGGTTGGTTCAATGAGCAGTTCTTC. The encoded protein is CASSSTGWFNEQFF.

The chain recombines TRBV7-9 with TRBJ1-1; TRBD1 matches at 8 bases. The CDR3 spans 14 residues. The V and J ends lost 4 bases and 4 bases, in that order; junction bases with no gene match: 5. Germline V gene data show CDR1 as SEHNR and CDR2 as FQNEAQ (reference sequence). The DNA for the CDR3 is TGTGCCAGCAGCTCCCAGACAGGGGTCACTGAAGCTTTCTTT. Encoded protein: CASSSQTGVTEAFF.

Concerning this clone itself: The same CDR3 can be traced to other DNA sequences in this sample. The rearrangement links TRBV27 to TRBJ2-7, with 10 bases that match TRBD1. CDR1 and CDR2 from the germline V gene are MNHEY and SMNVEV (reference sequence). The CDR3 sequence is 14 residues long. J lost 4 bases, V lost 3 bases, and 3 bases had no gene match. The CDR3 protein is CASSFGTGEYEQYF. The CDR3 nucleotides are TGTGCCAGCAGTTTTGGGACAGGGGAGTACGAGCAGTACTTC.

This chain connects TRBV13 to TRBJ2-5, with D perhaps given as TRBD1 or TRBD2 (6 bases each). The CDR3 is 14 amino acids. The ends were cut back, 5 bases at V and 1 base at J, with 11 bases in the middle. Germline V CDR1 and CDR2: PRHDT, FYEKMQ (reference sequence). CDR3 bases: TGTGCCAGCAGCCAAGGAGGGGGCCAAGAGACCCAGTACTTC. This codes for CASSQGGGQETQYF.

The V gene is TRBV5-5, the J gene TRBJ2-3; no firm D call. Trimming shortened V by 0 bases and J by 1 base, and 9 bases separated the two germline ends. CDR1 SGHKS and CDR2 YYEKEE come from the germline V gene (reference sequence). The CDR3 contains 15 residues. CDR3 coding DNA: TGTGCCAGCAGCTTGGGGGCGGCTGGCACAGATACGCAGTATTTT. Translation gives CASSLGAAGTDTQYF.

V is TRBV7-9 and J is TRBJ2-7; tentative D call: TRBD1 (5 bases). The germline CDR1 and CDR2 sequences are SEHNR and FQNEAQ (reference sequence). This CDR3 region has 14 residues. V lost 6 bases and J lost 3, with 15 bases in between. CDR3 amino acids: CASSSQDTYYEQYF. CDR3 nucleotide sequence: TGTGCCAGCAGTTCCCAGGACACCTACTACGAGCAGTACTTC.